Below are 22 T cell receptor beta chains sequenced from a single sample in a study of identical twins (dated by TCRdb to about 2016). The library was obtained by 5' RACE. Sequenced on an Illumina HiSeq 2000. The raw public data were reprocessed by TCRdb itself: fastp quality trimming at Q25, MiXCR clonotype calling, in-frame beta chains only. All rows with the same CDR3 protein become a single entry with the most common DNA and genes. In all, the sample holds just under 550,000 distinct CDR3 sequences, and nearly 15% of those were seen once. 0.35% to 0.45% of the sample is in the top ten clones. Another study also made use of these data, one on yellow fever vaccine responses in identical twins.

Sequenced sample: CD4+ T cells sorted from blood. These receptors all stem from a woman aged 18-35 years in good health.

The table lists this clonotype with many counts. This chain uses TRBV12-3 or TRBV12-4 with TRBJ1-1, with 7 bases lining up with TRBD1. This CDR3 is 13 amino acids long. V shed 3 bases and J 5 bases; nucleotides not matched to a gene: 3. CDR3 residues: CASSFSGGTEAFF. The CDR3 region has the DNA TGTGCCAGCAGTTTCTCAGGGGGAACTGAAGCTTTCTTT.

This clonotype was counted ten times or more. This chain links TRBV12-3 or TRBV12-4 with TRBJ1-4; tentative D call: TRBD1 (5 bases). The CDR3 runs to 12 residues. The V end was cut by 7 bases, the J end by 7 bases, with 10 bases between. The CDR3 nucleotides read TGTGCCAGCACCCTTAGGGGTGAAAAACTGTTTTTT. This encodes CASTLRGEKLFF.

A few counts support this clonotype. V and J are TRBV12-3 or TRBV12-4 and TRBJ2-7, with D perhaps TRBD2 (6 bases). This CDR3 is built from 16 residues. Trimming took 6 bases from V and 2 from J, leaving 20 bases between them. The CDR3 here is CASSLRGDSLTYEQYF. The CDR3 DNA reads TGTGCCAGCAGCCTTAGAGGGGACTCCTTGACCTACGAGCAGTACTTC.

CDR3 protein: CASSRTGAPGGYTF. The CDR3 region has the DNA TGTGCCAGCAGCCGGACAGGGGCACCCGGTGGCTACACCTTC. The V gene is TRBV6-1, the J gene TRBJ1-2; 9 bases are a match to TRBD1. The CDR3 contains 14 residues. Germline CDR1 is MNHNS and CDR2 is SASEGT. V lost 6 bases, J lost 7 bases, and 9 bases stayed unmatched.

The rearrangement joins TRBV27 to TRBJ2-3, with a weak D call TRBD2 (7 bases). V lost 6 bases to trimming and J lost 7 bases, with 17 bases between them. The CDR3 sequence is 14 residues long. Germline CDR1 reads MNHEY; CDR2 reads SMNVEV (reference sequence). Here the CDR3 DNA reads TGTGCCAGCAGGTCCTCGGGGGGCGGGTATACGCAGTATTTT. Translation gives CASRSSGGGYTQYF.

This chain links TRBV24-1 with TRBJ2-1, with no clear D. Germline V lookup: CDR1 KGHDR, CDR2 SFDVKD. Trimming cost V 6 bases and J 6 bases, with 14 bases left between them. The CDR3 runs to 14 residues. The CDR3, as DNA: TGTGCCACCAGTTCTGGGTACCCTCCCAATGAGCAGTTCTTC. As protein: CATSSGYPPNEQFF.

This clonotype was found many times. The V gene is TRBV4-2, the J gene TRBJ2-1; 8 nucleotides match TRBD2. Germline loops: CDR1 LGHNA, CDR2 YNFKEQ. The trim removed 1 base at V and 8 bases at J, leaving 7 bases unmatched. This CDR3 region has 15 residues. The CDR3 region is CASSQGQREFDEQFF. CDR3 DNA sequence: TGTGCCAGCAGCCAAGGCCAGCGGGAGTTCGATGAGCAGTTCTTC.

This clonotype was recorded a few times. The V call is TRBV5-1, the J call TRBJ1-1; no clear D. Germline lookup yields CDR1 SGHRS and CDR2 YFSETQ. The CDR3 runs 16 residues. V dropped 5 bases and J dropped 0 bases, with 17 bases sitting between them. For the CDR3, the DNA is TGCGCCAGCAGTTCGCTTCCGGGCTCAATGAACACTGAAGCTTTCTTT. Protein sequence: CASSSLPGSMNTEAFF.

The gene calls are TRBV7-2 and TRBJ1-3; TRBD1 matches 8 bases. The CDR3 is 16 residues long. The J segment lost 3 bases and the V segment lost 5 bases, leaving 9 bases of the junction unmatched. The germline V gene encodes CDR1 SGHTA and CDR2 FQGNSA. The CDR3 coding sequence is TGTGCCAGCAGCGTTTGGGACAGGCCCTTTGGAAACACCATATATTTT. Translation: CASSVWDRPFGNTIYF.

This clonotype was observed a handful of times. The chain uses TRBV20-1 and TRBJ2-7, with D possibly called TRBD1 or TRBD2 (5 bases each). CDR1 and CDR2 (germline): DFQATT, SNEGSKA (reference sequence). V lost 0 bases, J lost 4 bases, and 10 bases lay in between. The CDR3 runs 13 residues. The CDR3 loop is CSARDGGKYEQYF. The CDR3, as DNA: TGCAGTGCTAGAGATGGGGGTAAATACGAGCAGTACTTC.

The rearrangement joins TRBV7-2 to TRBJ2-6; D remains unclear. Germline V gene data show CDR1 as SGHTA and CDR2 as FQGNSA. CDR3 size: 16 residues. V was clipped by 4 bases and J by 3 bases, with 13 bases between them. CDR3 sequence reads: CASSSFSLSGANVLTF. CDR3 coding DNA: TGTGCCAGCAGCTCCTTCAGCTTGAGTGGGGCCAACGTCCTGACTTTC. The full variable domain, completed using reference TRBV7-2 and TRBJ2-6, is GAGVSQSPSNKVTEKGKDVELRCDPISGHTALYWYRQSLGQGLEFLIYFQGNSAPDKSGLPSDRFSAERTGGSVSTLTIQRTQQEDSAVYLCASSSFSLSGANVLTFGAGSRLTVL.

In its sample, this clonotype was seen many times. The chain links TRBV5-1 to TRBJ2-2; no definite D call. The CDR3 totals 14 residues. Trimming stripped 0 bases from V and 2 bases from J, with 5 bases between. Germline-derived CDR1 and CDR2 are SGHRS and YFSETQ. The CDR3 DNA reads as TGCGCCAGCAGCTTGGGGCACAACACCGGGGAGCTGTTTTTT. Protein: CASSLGHNTGELFF.

The gene calls are TRBV6-5 and TRBJ2-2; TRBD1 matches at 10 bases. With V trimmed by 4 bases and J by 3 bases, 5 bases remained unmatched. This CDR3 has 16 amino acids. Germline loops: CDR1 MNHEY, CDR2 SVGAGI. CDR3 protein: CASSSAGTGDTGELFF. DNA of the CDR3: TGTGCCAGCAGTTCCGCCGGGACAGGGGACACCGGGGAGCTGTTTTTT.

This clonotype has a handful of counts. The chain couples TRBV12-3 or TRBV12-4 to TRBJ2-3; D gene uncertain. CDR3 length: 14 residues. V lost 1 base to trimming and J lost 1 base, with 6 bases between them. The CDR3 sequence: CASSLESRTDTQYF. In DNA, the CDR3 is TGTGCCAGCAGTTTAGAGTCACGCACAGATACGCAGTATTTT.

This clonotype was picked up many times. The chain carries TRBV18 and TRBJ1-5; tentative D call: TRBD1 (6 bases). Trimming took off 4 bases at V and 0 bases at J, with 7 bases between the two ends. Looked up from germline, CDR1 is KGHSH and CDR2 is LQKENI. This CDR3 is built from 14 residues. CDR3 nucleotides: TGTGCCAGCTCACGGGACACTAGCAATCAGCCCCAGCATTTT. Translated, it gives CASSRDTSNQPQHF.

The chain is built from TRBV7-9 and TRBJ1-4; maybe TRBD1 (6 bases). The germline V gene encodes CDR1 SEHNR and CDR2 FQNEAQ (reference sequence). CDR3 length equals 16 residues. V gave up 5 bases and J gave up 3 bases, with 16 bases separating them. CDR3 residues: CASSESGQNSNEKLFF. CDR3 nucleotide sequence: TGTGCCAGCAGCGAATCAGGACAGAATTCTAATGAAAAACTGTTTTTT.

This clonotype was detected only a few times. CDR3 sequence reads: CASSLLDQETQYF. CDR3 sequence (DNA): TGTGCCAGCAGCTTGTTGGATCAAGAGACCCAGTACTTC. This chain connects TRBV11-2 to TRBJ2-5, with D unresolved. Germline CDR1 reads SGHAT; CDR2 reads FQNNGV. Trimming took off 3 bases at V and 2 bases at J, with 7 bases between the two ends. The CDR3 loop spans 13 amino acids.

The J gene is TRBJ2-1, the V gene TRBV3-1; TRBD2 aligns across 14 bases. The junction had 3 bases not matched to a gene; V was cut back by 3 bases and J by 8 bases. Germline V gene lookup returns CDR1 LGHDT and CDR2 YNNKEL (reference sequence). The CDR3 spans 15 residues. The CDR3 DNA follows: TGTGCCAGCAGCCAGCGACTAGCGGGGGGGTATGAGCAGTTCTTC. Amino acid sequence: CASSQRLAGGYEQFF.

This clonotype has more than one count but fewer than ten. V and J are TRBV5-6 and TRBJ2-7, with 7 bases lining up with TRBD2. With V trimmed by 4 bases and J by 2 bases, 12 bases remained unmatched. This CDR3 comprises 16 residues. Germline CDR1 reads SGHDT; CDR2 reads YYEEEE. The CDR3 spells CASSPGGSLKAYEQYV. CDR3 nucleotides: TGTGCCAGCAGCCCGGGGGGAAGCCTGAAGGCCTACGAGCAGTACGTC.

This clonotype was seen a few times. The chain couples TRBV6-2 or TRBV6-3 to TRBJ2-1, with TRBD2 matching over 14 bases. The ends lost 7 bases at V and 2 bases at J; junction bases unmatched: 10. This CDR3 region has 18 residues. Germline V gene data show CDR1 as MNHEY and CDR2 as SVGEGT. CDR3 in DNA: TGTGCCAGCACCGCGCGACTAGCGGGAGGGCGGGCCTACAATGAGCAGTTCTTC. Amino acids: CASTARLAGGRAYNEQFF.

The genes are TRBV19 and TRBJ2-6; unclear D gene. This CDR3 contains 16 residues. Germline V gene data show CDR1 as LNHDA and CDR2 as SQIVND (reference sequence). The V end lost 1 base, the J end lost 0 bases, and 7 bases lay between the germline ends. Here the CDR3 reads CASSIGALSGANVLTF. DNA of the CDR3: TGTGCCAGTAGTATAGGGGCGCTCTCTGGGGCCAACGTCCTGACTTTC.

This chain links TRBV28 with TRBJ1-6; possibly TRBD1 for D (5 bases). The length of the CDR3 is 14 residues. Between the trimmed V and J ends, which lost 5 bases and 4 bases, there was a span of 9 bases. CDR1 is MDHEN, CDR2 SYDVKM, per germline. CDR3 amino acids: CASSPGLYNSPLHF. Here the CDR3 DNA reads TGTGCCAGCAGTCCGGGACTGTATAATTCACCCCTCCACTTT.